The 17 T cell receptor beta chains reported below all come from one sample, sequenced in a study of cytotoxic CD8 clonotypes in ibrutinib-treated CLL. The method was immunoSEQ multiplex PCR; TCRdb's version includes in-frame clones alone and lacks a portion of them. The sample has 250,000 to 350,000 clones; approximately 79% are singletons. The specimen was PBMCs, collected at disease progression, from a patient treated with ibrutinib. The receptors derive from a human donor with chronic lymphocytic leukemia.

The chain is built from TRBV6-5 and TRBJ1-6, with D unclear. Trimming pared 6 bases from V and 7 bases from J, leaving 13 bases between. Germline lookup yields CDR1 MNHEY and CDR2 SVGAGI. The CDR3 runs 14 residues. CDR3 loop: CASRSAPRNSPLHF. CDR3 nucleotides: TGTGCCAGCAGGTCGGCCCCCCGGAATTCACCCCTCCACTTT.

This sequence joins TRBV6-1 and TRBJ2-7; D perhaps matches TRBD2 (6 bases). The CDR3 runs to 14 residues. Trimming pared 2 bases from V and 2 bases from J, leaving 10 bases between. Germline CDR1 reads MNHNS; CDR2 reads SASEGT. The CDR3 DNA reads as TGTGCCAGCAGTGAATGGCGGGAAACCTACGAGCAGTACTTC. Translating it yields CASSEWRETYEQYF.

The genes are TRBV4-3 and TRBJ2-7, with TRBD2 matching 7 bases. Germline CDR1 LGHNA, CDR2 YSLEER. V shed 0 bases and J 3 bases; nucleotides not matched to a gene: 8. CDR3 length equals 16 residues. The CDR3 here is CASSQDLAGAFYEQYF. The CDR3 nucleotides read TGCGCCAGCAGCCAAGATCTTGCGGGAGCTTTCTACGAGCAGTACTTC.

Here the CDR3 DNA reads TGCGCCAGCAGCTTGTTAGGGCAAGAGACCCAGTACTTC. It yields the protein CASSLLGQETQYF. This chain links TRBV5-1 with TRBJ2-5; the D is unclear. This CDR3 spans 13 amino acids. The germline gives CDR1 SGHRS, CDR2 YFSETQ. V dropped 1 base and J dropped 2 bases, with 6 bases sitting between them.

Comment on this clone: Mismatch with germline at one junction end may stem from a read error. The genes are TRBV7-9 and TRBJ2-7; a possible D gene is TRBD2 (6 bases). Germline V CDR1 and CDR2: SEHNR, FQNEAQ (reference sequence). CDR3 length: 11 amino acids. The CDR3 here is CASSSSSVSDF. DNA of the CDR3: TGTGCCAGCAGCTCCTCTAGCGTTTCAGACTTC.

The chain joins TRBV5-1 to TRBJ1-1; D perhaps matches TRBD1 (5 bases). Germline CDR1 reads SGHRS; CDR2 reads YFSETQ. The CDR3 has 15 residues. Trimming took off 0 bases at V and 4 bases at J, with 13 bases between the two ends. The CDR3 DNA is TGCGCCAGCAGCTTGGAGGTGGGGCTGAGCACTGAAGCTTTCTTT. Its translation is CASSLEVGLSTEAFF.

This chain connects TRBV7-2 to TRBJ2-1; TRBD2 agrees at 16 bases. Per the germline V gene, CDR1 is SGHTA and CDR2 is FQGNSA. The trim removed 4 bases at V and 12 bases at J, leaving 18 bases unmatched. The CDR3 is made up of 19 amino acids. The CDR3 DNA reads TGTGCCAGCAGCTCCCCGGGGACTAGCGGGAGGGCCCTCCGTAACACGCAGTTCTTC. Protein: CASSSPGTSGRALRNTQFF. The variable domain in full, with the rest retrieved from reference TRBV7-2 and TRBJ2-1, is GAGVSQSPSNKVTEKGKDVELRCDPISGHTALYWYRQSLGQGLEFLIYFQGNSAPDKSGLPSDRFSAERTGGSVSTLTIQRTQQEDSAVYLCASSSPGTSGRALRNTQFFGPGTRLTVL.

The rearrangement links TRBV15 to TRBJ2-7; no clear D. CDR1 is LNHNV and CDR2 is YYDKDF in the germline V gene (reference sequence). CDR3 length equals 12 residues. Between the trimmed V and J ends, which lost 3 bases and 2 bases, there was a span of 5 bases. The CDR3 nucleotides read TGTGCCACCAGCAGGGGTGCCTACGAGCAGTACTTC. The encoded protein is CATSRGAYEQYF.

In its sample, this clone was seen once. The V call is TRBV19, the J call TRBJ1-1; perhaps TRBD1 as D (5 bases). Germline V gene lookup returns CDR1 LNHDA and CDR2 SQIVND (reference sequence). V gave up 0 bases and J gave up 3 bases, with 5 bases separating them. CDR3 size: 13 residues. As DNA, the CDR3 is TGTGCCAGTAGTATAGACAGGGACACTGAAGCTTTCTTT. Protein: CASSIDRDTEAFF.

The CDR3 DNA follows: TGTGCCAGCAGCTCCCGAAGTCCACTGAGCTCCTATAATTCACCCCTCCACTTT. It codes for CASSSRSPLSSYNSPLHF. The chain has TRBV11-2 and TRBJ1-6, with D unclear. CDR3 length: 18 amino acids. Trimming stripped 4 bases from V and 0 bases from J, with 16 bases between. CDR1 is SGHAT and CDR2 is FQNNGV in the germline V gene.

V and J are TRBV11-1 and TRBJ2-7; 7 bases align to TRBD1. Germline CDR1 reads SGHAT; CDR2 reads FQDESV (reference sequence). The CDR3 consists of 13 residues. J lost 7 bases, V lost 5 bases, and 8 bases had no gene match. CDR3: CASSRRDSEEQYF. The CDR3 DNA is TGTGCCAGCAGCCGCCGGGACAGTGAAGAGCAGTACTTC.

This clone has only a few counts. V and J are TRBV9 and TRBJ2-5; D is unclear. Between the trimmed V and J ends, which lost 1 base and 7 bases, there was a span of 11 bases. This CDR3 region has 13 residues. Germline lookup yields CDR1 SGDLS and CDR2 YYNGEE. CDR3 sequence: CASSVSPPGTQYF. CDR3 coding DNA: TGTGCCAGCAGCGTATCCCCACCAGGGACCCAGTACTTC.

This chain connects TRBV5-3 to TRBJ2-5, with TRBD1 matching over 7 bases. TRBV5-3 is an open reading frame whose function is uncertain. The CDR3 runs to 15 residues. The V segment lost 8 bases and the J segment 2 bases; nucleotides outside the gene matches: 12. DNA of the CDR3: TGTGCCAGCAGCGCGAATCCGGGACAGCAAGAGACCCAGTACTTC. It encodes CASSANPGQQETQYF.

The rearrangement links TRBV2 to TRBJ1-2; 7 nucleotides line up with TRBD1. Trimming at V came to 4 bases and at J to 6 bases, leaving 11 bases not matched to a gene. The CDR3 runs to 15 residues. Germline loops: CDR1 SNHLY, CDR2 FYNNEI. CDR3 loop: CASSADRSWGDGYTF. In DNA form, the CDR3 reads TGTGCCAGCAGTGCGGACAGGAGTTGGGGGGATGGCTACACCTTC.

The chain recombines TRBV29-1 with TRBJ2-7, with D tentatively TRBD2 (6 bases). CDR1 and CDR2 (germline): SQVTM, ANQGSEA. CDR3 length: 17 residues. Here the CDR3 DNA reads TGCAGTATTGTAACGTTGAGCGGGTACGAGGGAGGCTACGAGCAGTACTTC. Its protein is CSIVTLSGYEGGYEQYF.

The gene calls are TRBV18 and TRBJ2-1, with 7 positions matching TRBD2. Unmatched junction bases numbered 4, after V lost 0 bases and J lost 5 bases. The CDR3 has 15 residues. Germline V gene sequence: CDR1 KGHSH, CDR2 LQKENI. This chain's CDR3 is CASSPPASGNNEQFF. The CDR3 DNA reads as TGTGCCAGCTCACCACCCGCTAGCGGAAACAATGAGCAGTTCTTC.

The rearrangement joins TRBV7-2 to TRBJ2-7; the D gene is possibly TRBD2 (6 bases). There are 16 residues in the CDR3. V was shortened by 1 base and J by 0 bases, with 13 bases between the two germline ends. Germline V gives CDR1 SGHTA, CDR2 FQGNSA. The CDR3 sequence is CASSLEGRGSSYEQYF. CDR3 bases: TGTGCCAGCAGCTTAGAGGGGCGGGGAAGCTCCTACGAGCAGTACTTC.